Presented here are 8 T cell receptor beta chains from one specimen sequenced in a study of control samples from healthy donors and cancer patients (dated by TCRdb to the early 2020s). Libraries came from the immunoSEQ multiplex PCR assay. Here the immuneACCESS table is served through TCRdb, limited to in-frame sequences with V and J called. Missing clones are a known gap in these copies; in checked studies unresolved V genes cover under half, and the rest lacks a known reason. This sample is represented by 40,000 to 55,000 clones; around 90% of them were singletons. The ten largest account for over 20% of the sample. Sequencing was performed on PBMCs. These receptors originate from a woman aged 40 to 49 with head and neck cancer.

This clone appeared a few times. V is TRBV5-1 and J is TRBJ2-4; D is unclear. Germline V lookup: CDR1 SGHRS, CDR2 YFSETQ. Trimming removed 5 bases at V and 0 bases at J, with 9 bases between. The CDR3 runs 14 residues. This chain's CDR3 is CASRSGVAKNIQYF. In DNA form, the CDR3 reads TGCGCCAGCAGGTCCGGTGTAGCCAAAAACATTCAGTACTTC.

The chain links TRBV4-2 to TRBJ2-7, with TRBD1 matching over 8 bases. CDR1 is LGHNA and CDR2 is YNFKEQ in the germline V gene. J lost 0 bases, V lost 8 bases, and 21 bases had no gene match. The CDR3 loop spans 19 amino acids. CDR3 residues: CASEHRTGPDNFSSYEQYF. CDR3 nucleotide sequence: TGTGCCAGCGAGCACCGGACAGGGCCAGATAACTTTAGCTCCTACGAGCAGTACTTC.

The V and J genes are TRBV7-6 and TRBJ2-1; tentatively, D is TRBD2 (6 bases). The germline V and J ends were trimmed by 3 bases and 9 bases, with 15 bases remaining between them. Germline V gene sequence: CDR1 SGHVS, CDR2 FNYEAQ. The CDR3 loop spans 14 amino acids. CDR3 loop: CASSFAGSEGEQFF. CDR3 nucleotides: TGTGCCAGCAGCTTTGCCGGGAGTGAAGGTGAGCAGTTCTTC.

The chain couples TRBV3-1 (or the pseudogene TRBV3-2) to TRBJ1-1; TRBD1 matches at 8 bases. CDR3 length equals 13 residues. V gave up 1 base and J gave up 11 bases; unmatched junction bases: 6. Germline loops: CDR1 LGHDT, CDR2 YNNKEL (reference sequence). The CDR3 DNA reads TGTGCCAGCAGCCAAGCGGGGACAGGCTACGCTTTCTTT. Its translation is CASSQAGTGYAFF.

This clone was counted a single time. J is TRBJ2-5 and V is TRBV3-1 (or the pseudogene TRBV3-2); 11 bases are shared with TRBD2. This CDR3 comprises 17 residues. Germline CDR1 LGHDT, CDR2 YNNKEL (reference sequence). The J segment lost 4 bases and the V segment lost 4 bases, leaving 11 bases of the junction unmatched. The CDR3 is CASSLSGATSGGETQYF. CDR3 sequence (DNA): TGTGCCAGCAGCCTTTCCGGGGCCACTAGCGGGGGAGAGACCCAGTACTTC.

The chain carries TRBV3-1 (or the pseudogene TRBV3-2) and TRBJ2-1; TRBD2 aligns across 9 bases. CDR1 and CDR2 from the germline V gene are LGHDT and YNNKEL (reference sequence). This CDR3 is built from 14 residues. After removal of 7 bases from V and 4 bases from J, the junction contained 5 bases not matched to a gene. CDR3 region: CASTTSGFYNEQFF. CDR3 in DNA: TGTGCCAGCACCACTAGCGGGTTTTACAATGAGCAGTTCTTC.

This chain connects TRBV29-1 to TRBJ2-4, with D perhaps TRBD1 or TRBD2 (6 bases each). The CDR3 loop spans 11 amino acids. Trimming took off 3 bases at V and 15 bases at J, with 15 bases between the two ends. Germline V CDR1 and CDR2: SQVTM, ANQGSEA. DNA of the CDR3: TGCAGCGTTGACGGGGGCGGGATTGTGTACTTC. It translates to CSVDGGGIVYF.

This chain joins TRBV10-3 and TRBJ2-7; D call uncertain. CDR1 ENHRY and CDR2 SYGVKD come from the germline V gene. The CDR3 is 13 residues long. Trimming removed 7 bases at V and 5 bases at J, with 15 bases between. Written as DNA, the CDR3 is TGTGCCATCATGGGCGCCGAATTCGACGAGCAGTACTTC. This gives the protein CAIMGAEFDEQYF.